The clone carrying this T cell receptor beta chain was seen a single time. This record belongs to a study of T cells in Graves' hyperthyroidism and ophthalmopathy. TCR beta CDR3 region amplification was performed from RNA transcripts. HTBI primers were the set used in a first-round RT-PCR of the TCR CDR3. One entry per CDR3 protein, called by TCRdb with MiXCR from the multiplex PCR reads. Seen here are some 650,000 distinct CDR3 sequences, around 16% observed once, and the top ten hold 2.5% to 4%. Specimen: blood. The receptor's source is a woman aged 40 to 50 with Graves' ophthalmopathy.

The CDR3 bases are TGTGCCAGCAGCCCTCACCAGGGGGCAAGGACTGAAGCTTTCTTT. Its translation is CASSPHQGARTEAFF. V and J are TRBV7-3 and TRBJ1-1, with 8 positions matching TRBD1. The trim removed 5 bases at V and 5 bases at J, leaving 10 bases unmatched. The CDR3 is 15 amino acids. Germline V gives CDR1 SGHTA, CDR2 FQGTGA.